The source of this TCR beta chain is a study of blood T cells in healthy people across ages. Points from the study as a whole: Samples with more naive T cells showed higher observed beta diversity. Shifts in expanded clonotypes may have been confounded by donor CMV status, which was unknown. Unsorted PBMCs blocked a conclusive comparison of naive and antigen-experienced cells.

Sample-barcoded 5' priming and a J-beta primer mix drove a second PCR of roughly 6 to 12 cycles. A tag from a template-switch adaptor with 12 random nucleotides marked each cDNA molecule. TCRdb independently ran MiXCR on the 5' RACE reads; one entry per CDR3 protein. This sample has about a million distinct CDR3 sequences, with approximately 49% found just once. For this clonotype: The antigen is undetermined.

Germline CDR1 is SEHNR and CDR2 is FQNEAQ (reference sequence). V lost 1 base to trimming and J lost 0 bases, with 11 bases between them. The CDR3 sequence is 16 residues long. The TCR sequence derives from a man aged 30-40 years in good health. The specimen was blood. V usage is TRBV7-9 and J usage is TRBJ2-3; D not resolved. The CDR3: CASSLEVAGSTDTQYF. CDR3 bases: TGTGCCAGCAGCTTAGAGGTGGCCGGTAGCACAGATACGCAGTATTTT.